Listed here is a single TCR beta chain. Its antigen is still unknown. These data originate in a study of beta chain features in type 1 diabetes. Expressed TCRB transcripts were sequenced, since all the RNA that had been isolated was reverse transcribed. Libraries were prepared by immunoSEQ multiplex PCR; TCRdb keeps only in-frame clonotypes and omits some of them. This table has 250,000 to 350,000 clones, 13% to 15% appearing once. CDR3 size: 15 residues. V lost 1 base and J 5 bases, leaving 14 bases between the germline ends. Germline values: CDR1 KGHSH, CDR2 LQKENI. Regarding the study as a whole: Significant though moderate, a shortening of TCRB CDR3s appeared in all four CD4+ subsets of Type 1 diabetes patients. Patients with type 1 diabetes carried fewer insertions and had more deletions at their VDJ junctions. Any PCR bias toward short templates would affect both groups alike.

CD45RO/CCR7/CD25/CD127/CD95/CD27 separated CD4+ naive, central memory, regulatory and stem cell-like memory cells by sorting. The rearrangement links TRBV18 to TRBJ2-5, with D possibly TRBD1 on 5 matching bases. Sequencing input: naive CD4+ T cells from blood. The receptor was isolated from a man aged 25-45 years with type 1 diabetes. This CDR3 is CASSPRGQRRETQYF. CDR3 coding DNA: TGTGCCAGCTCACCACGTGGACAAAGAAGGGAGACCCAGTACTTC.